This TCR beta chain came from a study of control samples from healthy donors and cancer patients. This CDR3 spans 13 amino acids. Germline CDR1 is SGHTA and CDR2 is FQGTGA. V gave up 2 bases and J gave up 5 bases, with 9 bases separating them. Assay used: immunoSEQ multiplex PCR; TCRdb lists only in-frame clones, some missing. The sample lists 150,000 to 200,000 clones, around 91% seen once, with about 1.6% in the top ten. This clone has just a few counts. The source of this sequence is a young woman in good health. This chain joins TRBV7-3 and TRBJ2-5; perhaps TRBD2 as D (6 bases). Sequenced sample: blood. This CDR3 is CASSLRGMETQYF. The DNA of the CDR3 is TGTGCCAGCAGCTTACGGGGGATGGAGACCCAGTACTTC.